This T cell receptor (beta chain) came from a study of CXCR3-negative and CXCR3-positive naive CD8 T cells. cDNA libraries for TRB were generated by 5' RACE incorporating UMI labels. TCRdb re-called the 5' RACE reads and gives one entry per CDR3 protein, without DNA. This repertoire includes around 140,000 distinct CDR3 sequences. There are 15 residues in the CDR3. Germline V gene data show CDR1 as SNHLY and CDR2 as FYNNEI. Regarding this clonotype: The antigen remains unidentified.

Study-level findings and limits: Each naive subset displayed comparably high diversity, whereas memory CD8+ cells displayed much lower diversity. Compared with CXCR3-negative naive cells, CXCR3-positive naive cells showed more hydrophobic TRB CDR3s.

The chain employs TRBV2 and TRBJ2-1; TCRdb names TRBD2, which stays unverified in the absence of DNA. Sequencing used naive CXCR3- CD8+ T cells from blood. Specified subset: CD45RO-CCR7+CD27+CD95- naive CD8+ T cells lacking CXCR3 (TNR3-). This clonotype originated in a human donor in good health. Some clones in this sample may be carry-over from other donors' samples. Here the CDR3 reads CASSGTSGAYNEQFF.